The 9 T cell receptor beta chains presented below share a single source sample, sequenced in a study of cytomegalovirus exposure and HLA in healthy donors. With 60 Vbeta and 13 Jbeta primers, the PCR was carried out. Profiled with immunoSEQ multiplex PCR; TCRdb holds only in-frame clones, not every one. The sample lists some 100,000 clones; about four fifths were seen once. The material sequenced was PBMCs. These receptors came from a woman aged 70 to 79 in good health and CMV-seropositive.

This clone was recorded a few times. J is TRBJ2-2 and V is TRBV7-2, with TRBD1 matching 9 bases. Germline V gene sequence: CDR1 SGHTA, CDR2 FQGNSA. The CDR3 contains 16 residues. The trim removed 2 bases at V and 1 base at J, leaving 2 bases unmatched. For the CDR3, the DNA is TGTGCCAGCAGCTTAACAGGGGGCTGGAACACCGGGGAGCTGTTTTTT. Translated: CASSLTGGWNTGELFF.

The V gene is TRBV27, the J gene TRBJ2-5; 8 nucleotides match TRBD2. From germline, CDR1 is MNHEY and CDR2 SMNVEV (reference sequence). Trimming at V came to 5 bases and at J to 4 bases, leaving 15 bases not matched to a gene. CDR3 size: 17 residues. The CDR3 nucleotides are TGTGCCAGCAGTGCCTCGGTGGCGGGGGGCCCTCGAGAGACCCAGTACTTC. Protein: CASSASVAGGPRETQYF.

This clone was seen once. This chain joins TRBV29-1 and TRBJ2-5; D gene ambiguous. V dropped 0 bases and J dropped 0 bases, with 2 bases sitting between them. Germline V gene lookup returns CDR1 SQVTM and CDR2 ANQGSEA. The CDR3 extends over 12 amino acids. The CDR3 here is CSVEDNQETQYF. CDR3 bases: TGCAGCGTTGAAGATAACCAAGAGACCCAGTACTTC.

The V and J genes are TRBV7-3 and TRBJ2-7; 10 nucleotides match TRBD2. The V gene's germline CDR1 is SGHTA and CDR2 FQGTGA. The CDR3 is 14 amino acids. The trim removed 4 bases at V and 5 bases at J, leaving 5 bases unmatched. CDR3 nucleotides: TGTGCCAGCAGCTATAGCGGGGGGTTACACGAGCAGTACTTC. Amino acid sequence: CASSYSGGLHEQYF.

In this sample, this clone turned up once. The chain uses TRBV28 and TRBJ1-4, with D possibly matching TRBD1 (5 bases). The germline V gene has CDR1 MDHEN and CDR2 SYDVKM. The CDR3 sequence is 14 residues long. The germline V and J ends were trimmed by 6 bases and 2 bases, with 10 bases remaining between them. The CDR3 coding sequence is TGTGCCAGCAGGGAAGGGGTGACTAATGAAAAACTGTTTTTT. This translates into CASREGVTNEKLFF. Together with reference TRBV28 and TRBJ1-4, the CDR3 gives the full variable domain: DVKVTQSSRYLVKRTGEKVFLECVQDMDHENMFWYRQDPGLGLRLIYFSYDVKMKEKGDIPEGYSVSREKKERFSLILESASTNQTSMYLCASREGVTNEKLFFGSGTQLSVL.

The CDR3 spells CASSPPGTGGRYEQYF. The DNA of the CDR3 is TGTGCCAGCTCACCACCGGGTACAGGGGGGAGGTACGAGCAGTACTTC. The rearrangement uses TRBV18 and TRBJ2-7; 8 bases map to TRBD1. The CDR3 has 16 amino acids. Germline-derived CDR1 and CDR2 are KGHSH and LQKENI. V trimming: 0 bases; J trimming: 4 bases; junction bases outside the gene matches: 8.

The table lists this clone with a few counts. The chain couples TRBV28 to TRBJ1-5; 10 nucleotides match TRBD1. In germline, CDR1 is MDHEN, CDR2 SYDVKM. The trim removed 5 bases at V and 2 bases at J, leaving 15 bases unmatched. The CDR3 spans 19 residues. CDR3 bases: TGTGCCAGCAGTCCGCGGACAGGGGGAGCCAATCGAGGCAATCAGCCCCAGCATTTT. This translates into CASSPRTGGANRGNQPQHF.

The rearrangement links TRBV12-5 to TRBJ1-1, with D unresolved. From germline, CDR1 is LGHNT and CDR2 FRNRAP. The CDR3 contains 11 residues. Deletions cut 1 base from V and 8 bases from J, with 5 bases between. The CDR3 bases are TGTGCTAGTGGTTTGGAACAGGAAGCTTTCTTT. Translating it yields CASGLEQEAFF. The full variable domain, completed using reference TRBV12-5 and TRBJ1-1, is DARVTQTPRHKVTEMGQEVTMRCQPILGHNTVFWYRQTMMQGLELLAYFRNRAPLDDSGMPKDRFSAEMPDATLATLKIQPSEPRDSAVYFCASGLEQEAFFGQGTRLTVV.

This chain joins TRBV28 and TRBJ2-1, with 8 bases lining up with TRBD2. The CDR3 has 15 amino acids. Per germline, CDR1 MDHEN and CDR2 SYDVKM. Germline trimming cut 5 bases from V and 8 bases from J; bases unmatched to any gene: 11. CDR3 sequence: CASSLLAGWIDEQFF. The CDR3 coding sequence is TGTGCCAGCAGTCTATTAGCGGGATGGATCGATGAGCAGTTCTTC.